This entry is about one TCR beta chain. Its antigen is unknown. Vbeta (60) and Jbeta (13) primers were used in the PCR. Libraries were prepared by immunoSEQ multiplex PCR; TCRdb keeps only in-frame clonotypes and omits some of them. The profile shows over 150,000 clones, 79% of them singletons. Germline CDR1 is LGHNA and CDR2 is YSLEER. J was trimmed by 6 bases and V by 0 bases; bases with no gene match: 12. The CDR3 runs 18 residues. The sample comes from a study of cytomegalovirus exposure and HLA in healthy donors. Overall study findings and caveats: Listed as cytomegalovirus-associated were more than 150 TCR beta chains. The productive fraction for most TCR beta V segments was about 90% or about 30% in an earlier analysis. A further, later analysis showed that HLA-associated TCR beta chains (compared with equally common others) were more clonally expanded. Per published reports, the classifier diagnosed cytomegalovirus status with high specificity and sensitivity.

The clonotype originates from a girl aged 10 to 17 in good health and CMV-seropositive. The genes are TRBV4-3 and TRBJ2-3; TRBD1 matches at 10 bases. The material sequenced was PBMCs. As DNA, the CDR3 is TGCGCCAGCAGCCAAGATCTACGGGACAGGGGTTTCGAGGATACGCAGTATTTT. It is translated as CASSQDLRDRGFEDTQYF.